Listed here is a single T cell receptor (beta chain). The sample belongs to a study of blood T cell repertoires in COVID-19. From germline, CDR1 is SGHKS and CDR2 YYEKEE (reference sequence). The CDR3 length is 15 residues. Germline trimming cut 5 bases from V and 0 bases from J; bases unmatched to any gene: 7. Profiling relied on immunoSEQ multiplex PCR, and the TCRdb table lists in-frame clones only, not all of them. The sample contains some 380,000 clones, around 90% of which appear only once. The receptor comes from a man between 18 and 29 years old with active or convalescent COVID-19. The sample comprised peripheral blood. The chain uses TRBV5-5 and TRBJ2-7; 8 nucleotides line up with TRBD1. This CDR3 reads CASRLPGQDSYEQYF. CDR3 nucleotides: TGTGCCAGCAGACTTCCGGGACAGGACTCCTACGAGCAGTACTTC.